This T cell receptor (beta chain) was recovered during a study of blood T cell repertoires in COVID-19. Study summary: Italy, Spain and the United States were the sources of the convalescent and acute COVID-19 samples. The analysed material was cDNA or gDNA that came from T cells, B-cell-depleted T cells, or PBMCs.

Germline CDR1 reads LNHDA; CDR2 reads SQIVND (reference sequence). This CDR3 contains 15 residues. The J segment lost 7 bases and the V segment lost 6 bases, leaving 6 bases of the junction unmatched. In the study's own analysis: Scientists estimated how many nucleated cells there were by amplifying reference gene primers. The data were produced by immunoSEQ multiplex PCR, yet TCRdb's version contains in-frame clones alone and is incomplete. The D gene and trimming were derived from the DNA, and the V and J assignments and clone size from that table. In the table there are under 300,000 clones, 86% of which are singletons.

Sequencing used peripheral blood. The genes are TRBV19 and TRBJ1-4; TRBD1 matches 12 bases. This TCR came from an elderly man with acute or convalescent COVID-19. Here the CDR3 reads CASRGTGGTSEKLFF. CDR3 DNA sequence: TGTGCCAGTAGGGGGACAGGGGGCACGAGTGAAAAACTGTTTTTT.